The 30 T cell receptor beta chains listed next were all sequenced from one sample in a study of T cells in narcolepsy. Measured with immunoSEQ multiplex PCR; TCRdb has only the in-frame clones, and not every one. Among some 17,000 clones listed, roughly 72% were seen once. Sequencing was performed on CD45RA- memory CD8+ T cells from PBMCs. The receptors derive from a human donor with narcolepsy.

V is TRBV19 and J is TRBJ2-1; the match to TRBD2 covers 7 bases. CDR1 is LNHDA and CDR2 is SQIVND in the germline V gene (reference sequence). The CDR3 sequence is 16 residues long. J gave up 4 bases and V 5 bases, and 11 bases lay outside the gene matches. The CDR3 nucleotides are TGTGCCAGTAGTTCCCCTGGGGGGGGTGAGTACAATGAGCAGTTCTTC. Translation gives CASSSPGGGEYNEQFF.

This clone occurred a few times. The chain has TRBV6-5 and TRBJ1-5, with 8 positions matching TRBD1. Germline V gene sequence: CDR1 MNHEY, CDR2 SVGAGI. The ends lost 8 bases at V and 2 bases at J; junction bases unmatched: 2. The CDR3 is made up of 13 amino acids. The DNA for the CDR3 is TGTGCCAGCGGACAGGGAGGCAATCAGCCCCAGCATTTT. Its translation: CASGQGGNQPQHF.

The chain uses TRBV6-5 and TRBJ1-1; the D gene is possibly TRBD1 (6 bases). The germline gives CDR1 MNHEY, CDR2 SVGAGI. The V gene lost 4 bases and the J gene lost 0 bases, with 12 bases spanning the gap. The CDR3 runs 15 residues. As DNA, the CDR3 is TGTGCCAGCAGTTCGGCAGGGGAACTGAACACTGAAGCTTTCTTT. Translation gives CASSSAGELNTEAFF.

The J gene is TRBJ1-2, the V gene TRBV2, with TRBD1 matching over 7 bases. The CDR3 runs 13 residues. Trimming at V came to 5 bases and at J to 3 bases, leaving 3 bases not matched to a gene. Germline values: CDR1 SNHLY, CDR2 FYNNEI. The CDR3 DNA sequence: TGTGCCAGCAGTCCGGGACAGCACTATGGCTACACCTTC. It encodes CASSPGQHYGYTF.

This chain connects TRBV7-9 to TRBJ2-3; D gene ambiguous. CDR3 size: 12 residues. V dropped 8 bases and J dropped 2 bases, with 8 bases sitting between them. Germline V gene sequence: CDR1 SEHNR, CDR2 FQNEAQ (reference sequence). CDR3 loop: CASERYTDTQYF. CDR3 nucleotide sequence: TGTGCCAGCGAACGATACACAGATACGCAGTATTTT.

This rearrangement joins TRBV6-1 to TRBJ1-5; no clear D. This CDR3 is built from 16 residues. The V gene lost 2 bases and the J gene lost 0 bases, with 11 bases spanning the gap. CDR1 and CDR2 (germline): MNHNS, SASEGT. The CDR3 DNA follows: TGTGCCAGCAGTGAATGGGCAGAGTATAGCAATCAGCCCCAGCATTTT. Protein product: CASSEWAEYSNQPQHF.

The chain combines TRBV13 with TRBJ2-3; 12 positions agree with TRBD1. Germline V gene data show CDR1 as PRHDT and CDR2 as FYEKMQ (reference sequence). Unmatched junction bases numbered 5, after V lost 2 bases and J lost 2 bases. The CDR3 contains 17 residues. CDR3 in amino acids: CASSLRGDRGPTDTQYF. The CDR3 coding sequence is TGTGCCAGCAGCTTACGGGGGGACAGGGGGCCCACAGATACGCAGTATTTT.

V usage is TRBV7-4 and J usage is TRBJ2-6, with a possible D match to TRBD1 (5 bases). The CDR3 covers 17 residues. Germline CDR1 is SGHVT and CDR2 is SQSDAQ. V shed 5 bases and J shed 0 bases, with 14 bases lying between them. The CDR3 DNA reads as TGTGCCAGCAGCCTCAATACAGGAGTCTCTGGGGCCAACGTCCTGACTTTC. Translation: CASSLNTGVSGANVLTF.

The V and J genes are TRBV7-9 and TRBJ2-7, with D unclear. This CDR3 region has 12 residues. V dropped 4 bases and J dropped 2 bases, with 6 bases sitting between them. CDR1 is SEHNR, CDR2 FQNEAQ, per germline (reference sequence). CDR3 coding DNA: TGTGCCAGCAGCTCAACACCCTACGAGCAGTACTTC. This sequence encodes CASSSTPYEQYF.

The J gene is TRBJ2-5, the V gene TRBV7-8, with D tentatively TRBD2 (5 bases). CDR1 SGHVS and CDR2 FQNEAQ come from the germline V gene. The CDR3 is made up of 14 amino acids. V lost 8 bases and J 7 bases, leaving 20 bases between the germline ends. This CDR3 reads CASYEGGSLGTQYF. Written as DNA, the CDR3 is TGTGCCAGCTACGAGGGTGGTTCCCTGGGGACCCAGTACTTC.

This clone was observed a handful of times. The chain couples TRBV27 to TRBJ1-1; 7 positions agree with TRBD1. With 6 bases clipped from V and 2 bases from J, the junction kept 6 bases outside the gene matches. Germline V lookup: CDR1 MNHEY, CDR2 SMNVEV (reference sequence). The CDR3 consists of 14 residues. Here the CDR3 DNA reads TGTGCCAGCAGAGACAGGGCCTTTAACACTGAAGCTTTCTTT. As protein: CASRDRAFNTEAFF.

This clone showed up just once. The CDR3 DNA follows: TGTGCCAGCAGCTGGCTAGCGGGAGACACCGGGGAGCTGTTTTTT. Translating it yields CASSWLAGDTGELFF. The chain combines TRBV4-2 with TRBJ2-2; the match to TRBD2 covers 10 bases. The CDR3 consists of 15 residues. Germline CDR1 and CDR2: LGHNA and YNFKEQ. With V trimmed by 5 bases and J by 3 bases, 3 bases remained unmatched.

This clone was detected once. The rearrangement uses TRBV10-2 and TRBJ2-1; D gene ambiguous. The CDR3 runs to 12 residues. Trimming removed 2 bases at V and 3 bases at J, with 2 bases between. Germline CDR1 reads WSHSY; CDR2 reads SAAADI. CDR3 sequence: CASSENYNEQFF. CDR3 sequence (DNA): TGCGCCAGCAGTGAGAACTACAATGAGCAGTTCTTC.

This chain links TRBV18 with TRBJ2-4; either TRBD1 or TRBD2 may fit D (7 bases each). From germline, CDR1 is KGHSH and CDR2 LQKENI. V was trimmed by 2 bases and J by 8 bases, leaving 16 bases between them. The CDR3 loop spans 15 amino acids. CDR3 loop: CASSPETGEGDIQYF. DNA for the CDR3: TGTGCCAGCTCACCAGAAACAGGGGAGGGGGACATTCAGTACTTC. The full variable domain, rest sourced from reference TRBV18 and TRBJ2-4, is NAGVMQNPRHLVRRRGQEARLRCSPMKGHSHVYWYRQLPEEGLKFMVYLQKENIIDESGMPKERFSAEFPKEGPSILRIQQVVRGDSAAYFCASSPETGEGDIQYFGAGTRLSVL.

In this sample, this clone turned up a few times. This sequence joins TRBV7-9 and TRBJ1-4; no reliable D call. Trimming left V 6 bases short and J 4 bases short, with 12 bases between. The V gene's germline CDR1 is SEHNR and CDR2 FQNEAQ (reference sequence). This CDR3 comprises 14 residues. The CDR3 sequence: CASREGGINEKLFF. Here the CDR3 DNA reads TGTGCCAGCAGGGAGGGAGGAATTAATGAAAAACTGTTTTTT.

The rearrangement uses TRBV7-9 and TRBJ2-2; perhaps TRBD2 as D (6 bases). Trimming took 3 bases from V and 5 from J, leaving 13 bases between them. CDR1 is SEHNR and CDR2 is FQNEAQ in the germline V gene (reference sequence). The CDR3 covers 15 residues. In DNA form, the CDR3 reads TGTGCCAGCAGCTTTCCCGGGAGTAGTACCGGGGAGCTGTTTTTT. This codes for CASSFPGSSTGELFF.

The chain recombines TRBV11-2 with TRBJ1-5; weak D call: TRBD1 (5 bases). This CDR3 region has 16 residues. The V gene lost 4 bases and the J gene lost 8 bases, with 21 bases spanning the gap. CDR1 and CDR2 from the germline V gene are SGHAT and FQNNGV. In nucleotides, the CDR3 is TGTGCCAGCAGCTACTCTACCCCGGGACTTTTCAAGCCCCAGCATTTT. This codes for CASSYSTPGLFKPQHF.

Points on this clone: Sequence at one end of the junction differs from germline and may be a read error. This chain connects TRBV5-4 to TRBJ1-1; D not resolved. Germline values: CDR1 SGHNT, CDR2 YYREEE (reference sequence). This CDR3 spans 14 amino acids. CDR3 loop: CASGLGVMNTEAFF. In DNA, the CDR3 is TGTGCCAGCGGCTTGGGCGTTATGAACACTGAAGCTTTCTTT.

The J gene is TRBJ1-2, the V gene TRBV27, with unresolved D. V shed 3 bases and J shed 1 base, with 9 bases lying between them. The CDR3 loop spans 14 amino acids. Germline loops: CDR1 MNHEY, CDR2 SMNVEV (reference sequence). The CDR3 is CASSFIGSNYGYTF. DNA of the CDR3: TGTGCCAGCAGTTTCATTGGGAGTAACTATGGCTACACCTTC.

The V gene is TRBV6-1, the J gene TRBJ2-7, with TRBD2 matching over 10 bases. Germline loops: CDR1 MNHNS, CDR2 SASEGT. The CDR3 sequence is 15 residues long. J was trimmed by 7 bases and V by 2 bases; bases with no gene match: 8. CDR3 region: CASSESAGLALEQYF. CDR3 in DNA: TGTGCCAGCAGTGAATCGGCGGGACTAGCGCTTGAGCAGTACTTC.

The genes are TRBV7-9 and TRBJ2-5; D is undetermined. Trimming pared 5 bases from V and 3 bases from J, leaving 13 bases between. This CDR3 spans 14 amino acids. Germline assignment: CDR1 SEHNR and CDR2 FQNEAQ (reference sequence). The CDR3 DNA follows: TGTGCCAGCAGCCAGTCCGTGCGAGAAGAGACCCAGTACTTC. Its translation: CASSQSVREETQYF.

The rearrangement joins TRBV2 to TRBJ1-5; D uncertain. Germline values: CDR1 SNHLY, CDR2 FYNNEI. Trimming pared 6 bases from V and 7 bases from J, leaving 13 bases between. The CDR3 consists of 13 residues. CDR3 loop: CASRGWAGQPQHF. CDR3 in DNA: TGTGCCAGCAGGGGTTGGGCGGGACAGCCCCAGCATTTT.

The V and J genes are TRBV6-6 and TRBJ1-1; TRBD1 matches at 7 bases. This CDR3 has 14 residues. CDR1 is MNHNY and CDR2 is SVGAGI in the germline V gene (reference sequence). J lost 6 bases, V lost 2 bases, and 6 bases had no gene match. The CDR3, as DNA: TGTGCCAGCAGTTACCCCGTACAGGGGCCTGAAGCTTTCTTT. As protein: CASSYPVQGPEAFF.

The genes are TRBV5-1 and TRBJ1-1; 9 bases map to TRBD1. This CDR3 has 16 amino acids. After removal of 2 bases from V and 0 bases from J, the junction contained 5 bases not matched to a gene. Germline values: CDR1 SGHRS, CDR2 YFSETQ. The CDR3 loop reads CASSFYRGPMNTEAFF. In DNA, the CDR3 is TGCGCCAGCAGCTTCTACAGGGGGCCCATGAACACTGAAGCTTTCTTT. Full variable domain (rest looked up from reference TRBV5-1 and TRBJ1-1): KAGVTQTPRYLIKTRGQQVTLSCSPISGHRSVSWYQQTPGQGLQFLFEYFSETQRNKGNFPGRFSGRQFSNSRSEMNVSTLELGDSALYLCASSFYRGPMNTEAFFGQGTRLTVV.

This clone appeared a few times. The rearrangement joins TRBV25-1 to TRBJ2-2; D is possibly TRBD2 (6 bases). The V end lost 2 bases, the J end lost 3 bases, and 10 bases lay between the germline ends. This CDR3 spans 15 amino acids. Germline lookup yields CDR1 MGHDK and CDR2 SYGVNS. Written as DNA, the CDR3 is TGTGCCAGCAGTGAAAAAGGAGGGTACACCGGGGAGCTGTTTTTT. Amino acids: CASSEKGGYTGELFF.

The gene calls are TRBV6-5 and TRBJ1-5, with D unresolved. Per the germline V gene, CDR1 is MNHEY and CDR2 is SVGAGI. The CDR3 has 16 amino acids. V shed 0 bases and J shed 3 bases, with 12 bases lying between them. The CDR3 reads CASSYSVGIPNQPQHF. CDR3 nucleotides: TGTGCCAGCAGTTACTCCGTCGGGATCCCCAATCAGCCCCAGCATTTT.

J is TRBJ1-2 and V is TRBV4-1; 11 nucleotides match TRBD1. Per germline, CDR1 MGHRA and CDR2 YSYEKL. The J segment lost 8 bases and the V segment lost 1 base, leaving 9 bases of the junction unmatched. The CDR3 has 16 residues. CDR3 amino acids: CASSQVLGQGVFGYTF. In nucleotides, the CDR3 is TGCGCCAGCAGCCAAGTATTGGGACAGGGGGTTTTCGGCTACACCTTC.

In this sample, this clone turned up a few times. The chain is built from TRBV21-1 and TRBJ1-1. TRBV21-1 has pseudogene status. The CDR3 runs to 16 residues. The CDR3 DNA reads TGTGCCAGCAGCAAACTCCCTACGTGGATGAACACTGAAGCTTTCTTT. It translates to CASSKLPTWMNTEAFF.

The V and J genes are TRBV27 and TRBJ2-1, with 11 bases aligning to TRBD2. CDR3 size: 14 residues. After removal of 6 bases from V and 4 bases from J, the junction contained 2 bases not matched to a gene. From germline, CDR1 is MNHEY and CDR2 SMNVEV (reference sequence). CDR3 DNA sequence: TGTGCCAGCAGCACTAGCGGGGGATACAATGAGCAGTTCTTC. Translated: CASSTSGGYNEQFF.

The CDR3 DNA reads TGTGCCAGCAGCGTAGAACCGGGAGGGTTTGAGCAGTTCTTC. It codes for CASSVEPGGFEQFF. The chain combines TRBV9 with TRBJ2-1, with 8 bases identical to TRBD2. CDR3 length: 14 amino acids. J was trimmed by 9 bases and V by 0 bases; bases with no gene match: 5. CDR1 is SGDLS, CDR2 YYNGEE, per germline.